This T cell receptor beta chain came from a study of CD8 T cells in ankylosing spondylitis (dated by TCRdb to 2016 to 2017). Some background on the complete study: The study set out to find disease-linked TCR variants by profiling T cell receptor beta repertoires in ankylosing spondylitis patients and healthy donors. Peripheral blood samples were taken, and synovial fluid was additionally collected from ankylosing spondylitis patients. The full study cohort was made up of 25 ankylosing spondylitis patients and some 100 healthy donors. Overall results and qualifications from the work: Some TCR beta motif variants had previously been reported in synovial fluid and blood of reactive arthritis patients, which suggested common disease-initiation mechanisms. A CD8+ phenotype was shown by the disease-linked clones, which were found at relatively low frequencies in peripheral blood. Significant enrichment of the disease-linked clones was reported in matched synovial fluid samples from ankylosing spondylitis patients. A TCR beta motif of roughly 8 highly homologous amino acid variants appeared characteristic of blood from ankylosing spondylitis patients.

This clonotype has only a few counts. What antigen it recognizes has not been identified. Nothing much larger sits one base from this clone, and base qualities are not available. Sequencing used an Illumina HiSeq 2500. Quantitative 5'-RACE with molecular barcodes was used to prepare TCR beta libraries. Turning to the authors' computational methods: To identify disease-linked TCR variants, a new computational method was used, one built on a probabilistic model of VDJ rearrangement. In TCRdb, the public reads were trimmed at Q25 with fastp and aligned with MiXCR, with productive beta chains retained. CDR3 protein sequences are deduplicated, and each keeps its most common genes and DNA. TCRdb's processing, not the authors' own work, is the source of the V and J calls. For this sample there are over 700,000 distinct CDR3 sequences; around 19% appear just once. The ten biggest clones cover roughly a fifth of the sample.

Cut back by 5 bases and 0 bases, the V and J ends lie 9 bases apart. The cysteine opens and the phenylalanine closes a CDR3 of 14 amino acids. Just CDR3 DNA is preserved here, 42 bases in frame from base 1. In the germline V gene (reference sequence), CDR1 corresponds to MNHEY and CDR2 to SMNVEV. Sequenced material: blood, either unsorted or a sorted T cell fraction (not recorded which). The chain was built from TRBV27 and TRBJ2-3, with no reliable assignment of the D segment. This clonotype was sampled from a male donor with ankylosing spondylitis. The DNA is TGTGCCAGCAGTCCGATCGACAGCACAGATACGCAGTATTTT. The translation is CASSPIDSTDTQYF.